This is a list of T cell receptor beta chains from one sample in a study of cytomegalovirus exposure and HLA in healthy donors. Assay: immunoSEQ multiplex PCR; the TCRdb copy retains only in-frame clones and omits some. The sample lists approximately 150,000 clones; roughly 84% were seen once. The sample taken for sequencing was PBMCs. The receptors come from a boy aged 2-9 years in good health and CMV-seronegative. Each CDR3 is given with its conserved first and last residue. The D gene is left open where the match is weak. Only some rows state a clone size, as once, few, many or a class for expanded clones.

v_call	d_call	cdr3_length	clone_size	j_call	cdr3_nt	cdr3_aa
TRBV29-1	-	11	-	TRBJ1-1	TGCAGCGTTGATCGGAACACTGAAGCTTTCTTT	CSVDRNTEAFF
TRBV27	-	13	-	TRBJ2-5	TGTGCCAGCAGCCCGAAAGGGGGAGAGACCCAGTACTTC	CASSPKGGETQYF
TRBV11-2	TRBD1	12	once	TRBJ1-2	TGTGCCAGCGGAACAGGGGACCATGGCTACACCTTC	CASGTGDHGYTF
TRBV15	-	14	-	TRBJ1-1	TGTGCCACCAGCCTTGGACTCCGGAACACTGAAGCTTTCTTT	CATSLGLRNTEAFF
TRBV30	-	17	-	TRBJ2-7	TGTGCCTGGAGTCCCACACACGCGGGGCCCGTTCCCAACGAGCAGTACTTC	CAWSPTHAGPVPNEQYF
TRBV12-5	-	16	-	TRBJ2-3	TGTGCTAGTGGTTGGGGGGACAGTATAAGCACAGATACGCAGTATTTT	CASGWGDSISTDTQYF
TRBV6-1	-	12	-	TRBJ1-1	TGTGCCAGCAGCTTTATGAACACTGAAGCTTTCTTT	CASSFMNTEAFF
TRBV6-5	TRBD2	15	-	TRBJ2-3	TGTGCCAGCAGTTTCTTAGCGGGAGCGTTGGATACGCAGTATTTT	CASSFLAGALDTQYF
TRBV30	-	15	-	TRBJ1-3	TGTGCCTGGAGAGAGAGTACAGGGTCTGGAAACACCATATATTTT	CAWRESTGSGNTIYF
TRBV6-5	-	15	-	TRBJ2-7	TGTGCCAGCAGTTACTCTAGGGGCCTCTCCTACGAGCAGTACTTC	CASSYSRGLSYEQYF
TRBV10-3	-	14	-	TRBJ2-7	TGTGCCATCAGTAAAGGACGGGGAGACTACGAGCAGTACTTC	CAISKGRGDYEQYF